The 23 T cell receptor beta chains reported below all come from one sample, sequenced in a study of blood T cell repertoires in COVID-19. Data came from immunoSEQ multiplex PCR; TCRdb stores just in-frame clones and leaves some out. The table records roughly 110,000 clones, over 65% of them present only once. The material sequenced was peripheral blood. All receptors come from a woman in her thirties or forties with acute or convalescent COVID-19.

The CDR3 protein is CASSTDGGARAFF. In nucleotides, the CDR3 is TGTGCCAGCAGCACCGACGGTGGGGCCAGAGCTTTCTTT. The chain is built from TRBV14 and TRBJ1-1, with TRBD1 as a possible D gene (5 bases). The CDR3 runs to 13 residues. V gave up 5 bases and J gave up 10 bases, with 17 bases separating them. Germline V lookup: CDR1 SGHDN, CDR2 FVKESK.

The CDR3 nucleotides are TGTGCCAGCAGCTCGACAAAGATACCTCGCGAGCAGTACTTC. Encoded protein: CASSSTKIPREQYF. V and J are TRBV11-2 and TRBJ2-7; unclear D gene. The V end was cut by 4 bases, the J end by 6 bases, with 16 bases between. This CDR3 is 14 amino acids long. Germline CDR1 reads SGHAT; CDR2 reads FQNNGV.

This chain links TRBV6-6 with TRBJ2-7; D may be TRBD1 (5 bases). V lost 2 bases and J 6 bases, leaving 5 bases between the germline ends. The CDR3 has 11 amino acids. Germline V gives CDR1 MNHNY, CDR2 SVGAGI (reference sequence). The CDR3 DNA sequence: TGTGCCAGCAGTTACGGGGCCGAGCAGTACTTC. Encoded protein: CASSYGAEQYF.

The chain links TRBV19 to TRBJ1-5; 7 bases line up with TRBD1. The CDR3 spans 16 residues. After removal of 5 bases from V and 4 bases from J, the junction contained 11 bases not matched to a gene. Germline CDR1 and CDR2: LNHDA and SQIVND (reference sequence). The CDR3 DNA follows: TGTGCCAGTAGTTTTCGATCCGACAGGGCTAATCAGCCCCAGCATTTT. It translates to CASSFRSDRANQPQHF.

The V and J genes are TRBV6-5 and TRBJ1-1, with TRBD1 identical over 7 bases. Losses at the gene ends were 6 bases for V and 5 bases for J; bases not matched to a gene: 12. The CDR3 spans 15 residues. Germline V gives CDR1 MNHEY, CDR2 SVGAGI. The CDR3 DNA sequence: TGTGCCAGCAGGGGAACGCAGGGGGTTGGAACTGAAGCTTTCTTT. Amino acid sequence: CASRGTQGVGTEAFF.

This clone was picked up a small number of times. The V and J genes are TRBV2 and TRBJ2-6; D uncertain. This CDR3 region has 16 residues. Deletions cut 6 bases from V and 0 bases from J, with 12 bases between. CDR1 and CDR2 (germline): SNHLY, FYNNEI. CDR3 loop: CASSASGSSGANVLTF. In DNA, the CDR3 is TGTGCCAGCAGCGCCTCAGGAAGCTCTGGGGCCAACGTCCTGACTTTC. The full variable domain, with the rest looked up from reference TRBV2 and TRBJ2-6, is EPEVTQTPSHQVTQMGQEVILRCVPISNHLYFYWYRQILGQKVEFLVSFYNNEISEKSEIFDDQFSVERPDGSNFTLKIRSTKLEDSAMYFCASSASGSSGANVLTFGAGSRLTVL.

The V gene is TRBV10-3, the J gene TRBJ2-1; 7 nucleotides match TRBD1. Unmatched junction bases numbered 3, after V lost 8 bases and J lost 8 bases. The CDR3 covers 11 residues. The germline gives CDR1 ENHRY, CDR2 SYGVKD. The CDR3 here is CAIADRDEQFF. The CDR3 nucleotides are TGTGCCATCGCAGACAGGGATGAGCAGTTCTTC.

A note on this clone: Other DNA sequences from this sample encode an identical CDR3 as well. The J gene is TRBJ1-5, the V gene TRBV30; perhaps TRBD1 as D (5 bases). V was pared by 2 bases and J by 2 bases, with 7 bases between. CDR3 length: 13 residues. Germline V gene sequence: CDR1 GTSNPN, CDR2 SVGIG (reference sequence). CDR3 in DNA: TGTGCCTGGAGTCCACAGGGCAATCAGCCCCAGCATTTT. Protein sequence: CAWSPQGNQPQHF. The whole variable domain, filled in from reference TRBV30 and TRBJ1-5, reads SQTIHQWPATLVQPVGSPLSLECTVEGTSNPNLYWYRQAAGRGLQLLFYSVGIGQISSEVPQNLSASRPQDRQFILSSKKLLLSDSGFYLCAWSPQGNQPQHFGDGTRLSIL.

This clone was seen a single time. CDR3 in DNA: TGTGCCAGCAGCTTAGAAGGGACAGGGGGCGCGGAGACCCAGTACTTC. Its translation is CASSLEGTGGAETQYF. The chain recombines TRBV11-3 with TRBJ2-5, with 12 bases aligning to TRBD1. After removal of 0 bases from V and 5 bases from J, the junction contained 4 bases not matched to a gene. CDR3 length: 16 residues. The V gene's germline CDR1 is SGHNT and CDR2 YENEEA.

This sequence joins TRBV30 and TRBJ1-6, with D unresolved. CDR3 length: 13 amino acids. The V end lost 4 bases, the J end lost 5 bases, and 9 bases lay between the germline ends. Germline assignment: CDR1 GTSNPN and CDR2 SVGIG (reference sequence). Written as DNA, the CDR3 is TGTGCCTGGAAGAGAGAGAATAATTCACCCCTCCACTTT. Translation: CAWKRENNSPLHF.

The chain links TRBV30 to TRBJ2-4, with a tentative D call TRBD1 (7 bases). V lost 2 bases, J lost 9 bases, and 14 bases lay in between. CDR3 length equals 13 residues. From germline, CDR1 is GTSNPN and CDR2 SVGIG (reference sequence). This chain's CDR3 is CAWSRQGGIIQYF. For the CDR3, the DNA is TGTGCCTGGAGTCGCCAGGGGGGTATCATTCAGTACTTC.

This clone was observed a handful of times. The chain has TRBV5-6 and TRBJ2-7; D remains unclear. This CDR3 spans 11 amino acids. Trimming took off 2 bases at V and 3 bases at J, with 3 bases between the two ends. The germline V gene encodes CDR1 SGHDT and CDR2 YYEEEE. This CDR3 reads CASSFLYEQYF. DNA of the CDR3: TGTGCCAGCAGCTTTCTCTACGAGCAGTACTTC.

The rearrangement uses TRBV4-3 and TRBJ2-3; no definite D call. Trimming pared 0 bases from V and 5 bases from J, leaving 15 bases between. Germline assignment: CDR1 LGHNA and CDR2 YSLEER. This CDR3 spans 16 amino acids. CDR3 region: CASSQDPRRPVDTQYF. The CDR3 DNA reads as TGCGCCAGCAGCCAAGATCCCAGGCGTCCCGTAGATACGCAGTATTTT.

This rearrangement joins TRBV7-8 to TRBJ1-3; TRBD1 matches at 9 bases. V gave up 5 bases and J gave up 0 bases; unmatched junction bases: 5. In germline, CDR1 is SGHVS, CDR2 FQNEAQ. The CDR3 consists of 16 residues. CDR3 residues: CASSQRDRDSGNTIYF. Written as DNA, the CDR3 is TGTGCCAGCAGCCAACGGGACAGGGACTCTGGAAACACCATATATTTT.

The rearrangement links TRBV19 to TRBJ2-3; 13 positions match TRBD2. This CDR3 has 16 amino acids. J was trimmed by 5 bases and V by 6 bases; bases with no gene match: 8. Germline CDR1 reads LNHDA; CDR2 reads SQIVND (reference sequence). Here the CDR3 DNA reads TGTGCCAGTAGAAAGACTAGCGGGGGGAGCGGAGATACGCAGTATTTT. It specifies CASRKTSGGSGDTQYF.

This sequence joins TRBV5-1 and TRBJ1-1; 7 nucleotides agree with TRBD1. CDR1 and CDR2 (germline): SGHRS, YFSETQ. The CDR3 is 14 amino acids. V lost 2 bases and J lost 3; bases outside the gene matches: 4. The CDR3 sequence: CASSFDRVYTEAFF. Written as DNA, the CDR3 is TGCGCCAGCAGCTTCGACAGGGTGTACACTGAAGCTTTCTTT.

The V gene is TRBV20-1, the J gene TRBJ2-2; 8 bases are a match to TRBD2. The CDR3 covers 15 residues. V was clipped by 3 bases and J by 2 bases; unmatched bases: 5. In germline, CDR1 is DFQATT, CDR2 SNEGSKA (reference sequence). This CDR3 reads CSASLAGFNTGELFF. In DNA, the CDR3 is TGCAGTGCTAGTTTAGCGGGGTTTAACACCGGGGAGCTGTTTTTT.

This chain links TRBV2 with TRBJ1-5; D ambiguous. Germline loops: CDR1 SNHLY, CDR2 FYNNEI. The CDR3 contains 13 residues. Trimming removed 2 bases from V and 6 bases from J, with 8 bases in between. CDR3 protein: CASSEQEGQPQHF. CDR3 coding DNA: TGTGCCAGCAGTGAACAGGAGGGTCAGCCCCAGCATTTT. Complete variable domain (other parts from reference TRBV2 and TRBJ1-5): EPEVTQTPSHQVTQMGQEVILRCVPISNHLYFYWYRQILGQKVEFLVSFYNNEISEKSEIFDDQFSVERPDGSNFTLKIRSTKLEDSAMYFCASSEQEGQPQHFGDGTRLSIL.

As regards this clone: The germline gene is not matched at one end of the junction; a read error may be the cause. The rearrangement uses TRBV6-5 and TRBJ1-2; 10 bases line up with TRBD1. CDR1 MNHEY and CDR2 SVGAGI come from the germline V gene. This CDR3 spans 15 amino acids. The CDR3 DNA reads as TGTGCCAGCTGTTACTCGGGACAGGGGAACTATGGCTACACCTTC. This encodes CASCYSGQGNYGYTF.

The gene calls are TRBV5-1 and TRBJ1-1, with 9 bases aligning to TRBD1. Trimming removed 1 base from V and 4 bases from J; junction bases left unmatched: 5. The V gene's germline CDR1 is SGHRS and CDR2 YFSETQ. This CDR3 is 15 amino acids long. As DNA, the CDR3 is TGCGCCAGCAGCTTGACAGGGGGCTCCATCACTGAAGCTTTCTTT. Its protein product is CASSLTGGSITEAFF. Using reference TRBV5-1 and TRBJ1-1 for the parts outside the CDR3, the full variable domain is KAGVTQTPRYLIKTRGQQVTLSCSPISGHRSVSWYQQTPGQGLQFLFEYFSETQRNKGNFPGRFSGRQFSNSRSEMNVSTLELGDSALYLCASSLTGGSITEAFFGQGTRLTVV.

In DNA form, the CDR3 reads TGTGCCAGCAGCCAAGAGGGGAGGGGGGAAAAGCGGGGCAATCAGCCCCAGCATTTT. Translating it yields CASSQEGRGEKRGNQPQHF. The rearrangement links TRBV14 to TRBJ1-5, with D tentatively TRBD1 (6 bases). The germline gives CDR1 SGHDN, CDR2 FVKESK. The CDR3 extends over 19 amino acids. V lost 0 bases and J lost 2, with 20 bases in between.

Remarks on this clone: This same CDR3 is encoded by further DNA sequences in the sample. The chain joins TRBV5-1 to TRBJ1-3; no definite D call. V was shortened by 0 bases and J by 0 bases, with 7 bases between the two germline ends. The germline CDR1 and CDR2 sequences are SGHRS and YFSETQ. This CDR3 is built from 15 residues. The DNA for the CDR3 is TGCGCCAGCAGCTTGGGGTCGAGCTCTGGAAACACCATATATTTT. The encoded protein is CASSLGSSSGNTIYF.

The count of this clone is one. This chain links TRBV25-1 with TRBJ1-2; tentative D call: TRBD1 (5 bases). Germline V CDR1 and CDR2: MGHDK, SYGVNS. Trimming removed 8 bases from V and 3 bases from J, with 10 bases in between. CDR3 size: 12 residues. Here the CDR3 DNA reads TGTGCCAGCTCCGACAGATACTATGGCTACACCTTC. Translating it yields CASSDRYYGYTF.